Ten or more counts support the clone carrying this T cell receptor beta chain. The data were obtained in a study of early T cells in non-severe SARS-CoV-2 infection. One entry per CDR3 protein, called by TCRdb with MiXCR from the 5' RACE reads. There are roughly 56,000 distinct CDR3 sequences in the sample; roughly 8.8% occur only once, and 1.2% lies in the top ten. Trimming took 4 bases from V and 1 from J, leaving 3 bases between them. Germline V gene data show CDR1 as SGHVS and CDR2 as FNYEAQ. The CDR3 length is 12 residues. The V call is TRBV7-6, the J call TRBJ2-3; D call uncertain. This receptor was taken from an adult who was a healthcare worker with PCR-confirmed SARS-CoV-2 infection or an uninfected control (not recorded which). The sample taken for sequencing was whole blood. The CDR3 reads CASSSRTDTQYF. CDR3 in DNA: TGTGCCAGCAGCTCACGCACAGATACGCAGTATTTT.